This entry features one T cell receptor beta chain sequence. The antigen it recognizes is unknown. No much larger clone is present one base from it, and per-base qualities are unavailable. This entry belongs to a study of blood T cells in healthy people across ages (dated by TCRdb to 2013 to 2016). Context from the whole study: In model experiments, template switching captured about one uniquely barcoded TCR beta cDNA molecule for every two T cells. For two donors (one aged 18 to 29 and one aged 80 or older), the study analyzed two additional independent replicas of 1 million unique cDNA reads from the same blood draw. Age-related changes in TCR beta repertoire diversity were measured in the study by deep sequencing normalized with unique cDNA molecular identifiers. Donors were grouped into four age groups: young (average 16 years), middle-aged (39), aged (around 56) and long-lived (just over 80). Donors of different ages were randomly distributed across sequencing lanes to avoid experimental bias. The investigation overall reported the following: Since profiling was done on bulk unsorted PBMCs, naive and antigen-experienced compartments could not be conclusively compared. The CMV infection status of donors was not known, potentially confounding age-related changes in expanded clonotypes. Compared with the aged group, the long-lived group had more naive CD4+ T cells, fewer expanded clones and increased TCR diversity, suggesting age selection. As age increased, observed TCR beta diversity per million T cells dropped in a roughly linear way, and a significant reduction was already evident by age roughly 40. Estimates of total diversity from one million sequenced T cells were regarded as lower bounds and underestimates. The percentage of naive T cells measured by flow cytometry correlated strongly with observed TCR beta diversity.

The library relied on 5' RACE. Sequenced using an Illumina HiSeq 2500. The second PCR ran for roughly 7 to 12 cycles and used a J-beta primer mix along with a sample-barcoded 5' primer. A unique molecular identifier was introduced onto each TCR beta cDNA molecule by a template-switch 5' adaptor carrying 12 random nucleotides. At least 3 million CDR3-containing paired-end reads were obtained from each sample. First-strand cDNA synthesis was performed from all RNA using the Mint cDNA synthesis kit, with priming by a TRBC-specific oligonucleotide. Following uracil-DNA glycosylase treatment, a first 18-cycle PCR with universal primers M1SS and BC2_uni_R was performed on all cDNA. The authors processed their data as follows. For normalization, 1 million high-quality reads, each with a distinct molecular identifier, were randomly selected from each sample. Instead of being binned into consensus sequences, reads with shared molecular identifiers were discarded. MiTCR, with a Q25 quality threshold and the strictest error-elimination algorithm, was used for CDR3 identification, clonotype clustering and error correction. A nonparametric unseen species model with Euler transformation was used to estimate lower-bound total TCR beta diversity. TCRdb redid the processing of the public reads, applying fastp at Q25 and MiXCR, and retained in-frame beta chains. Every entry covers one CDR3 protein and lists the most common genes and DNA from its rows. TCRdb's processing, not the study's, gives the V and J calls here. The sample data list more than 800,000 distinct CDR3 sequences, and 40% to 45% of these were observed just once. The ten most abundant clones make up approximately 17% of the sample.

Spanning cysteine to phenylalanine, the CDR3 consists of 17 amino acids. Only CDR3 DNA remains: 51 bases, in frame from the first base. Trimming accounts for 3 bases at V and 4 bases at J, while the number of junction bases matched to no gene is 14. The germline V gene (reference sequence) specifies SEHNR as CDR1 and FQNEAQ as CDR2. The 39 donors, aged about 6 to 95 years, were systemically healthy Caucasian individuals from Russia. Each donor gave roughly 9.5 milliliters of peripheral blood, collected into EDTA-treated Vacutainer tubes. PBMCs were isolated by Ficoll-Paque density-gradient centrifugation, with at least 6 million obtained per sample. Total RNA was extracted from PBMCs with Trizol reagent, with at least 6 micrograms obtained per sample. For every donor, flow cytometry on a PBMC aliquot measured the percentage of naive CD45RAhigh/CD27high T cells.

Material: blood. This chain is built from TRBV7-9 and TRBJ2-5; the junction holds 7 bases that match TRBD2. The TCR sequence derives from a woman aged 60-75 years in good health. CDR3 region: CASSFGGGFNTAETQYF. The nucleotide sequence is given as TGTGCCAGCAGCTTCGGGGGAGGGTTTAATACCGCAGAGACCCAGTACTTC.